One sample yielded the 8 T cell receptor beta chains listed below, sequenced in a study of control samples from healthy donors and cancer patients (dated by TCRdb to about 2020). Library preparation employed the immunoSEQ multiplex PCR assay. In TCRdb, the immuneACCESS table is reduced to in-frame sequences with V and J assigned. These tables do not hold every clone; where another copy was compared, an unresolved V gene accounts for under half, and the others remain unexplained. This sample comprises about 130,000 clones, 75% to 95% of them detected only once. 8.5% to 10% of the sample is taken by the ten largest. Sequencing was performed on blood. These receptors came from a young man in good health.

This chain uses TRBV19 with TRBJ1-5; TRBD1 might be the D (6 bases). The CDR3 covers 15 residues. V was trimmed by 3 bases and J by 3 bases, leaving 12 bases between them. Germline V lookup: CDR1 LNHDA, CDR2 SQIVND (reference sequence). The CDR3 DNA is TGTGCCAGTAGTATCGCGGGACACAACAATCAGCCCCAGCATTTT. Translated, it gives CASSIAGHNNQPQHF.

V usage is TRBV10-3 and J usage is TRBJ2-7, with D perhaps given as TRBD1 or TRBD2 (5 bases each). The CDR3 contains 13 residues. The V gene's germline CDR1 is ENHRY and CDR2 SYGVKD. Deletions cut 4 bases from V and 0 bases from J, with 7 bases between. CDR3 loop: CAISGGTSYEQYF. The CDR3, as DNA: TGTGCCATCAGTGGAGGGACCTCCTACGAGCAGTACTTC.

This clone appeared once. The rearrangement links TRBV25-1 to TRBJ1-6; D not certain. With 6 bases removed from V and 7 bases from J, the gap between germline ends came to 13 bases. The CDR3 totals 14 residues. The germline V gene has CDR1 MGHDK and CDR2 SYGVNS. The CDR3 reads CASSPSTTNSPLHF. The CDR3 DNA reads TGTGCCAGCAGCCCGTCGACCACAAATTCACCCCTCCACTTT.

This chain uses TRBV10-3 with TRBJ2-1; D uncertain. CDR3 length: 14 amino acids. The V gene's germline CDR1 is ENHRY and CDR2 SYGVKD. V lost 6 bases and J lost 4, with 13 bases in between. In nucleotides, the CDR3 is TGTGCCATCAGCAATCAGGACGGTTACAATGAGCAGTTCTTC. Protein product: CAISNQDGYNEQFF.

The rearrangement joins TRBV11-2 to TRBJ2-2, with 12 bases matching TRBD2. The germline V gene has CDR1 SGHAT and CDR2 FQNNGV. The CDR3 covers 15 residues. V shed 8 bases and J 4 bases; nucleotides not matched to a gene: 5. The chain's CDR3 is CASRTSGISTGELFF. CDR3 bases: TGTGCCAGCCGGACTAGCGGGATTTCCACCGGGGAGCTGTTTTTT.

The chain is built from TRBV5-1 and TRBJ2-1, with 11 bases matching TRBD2. CDR1 is SGHRS and CDR2 is YFSETQ in the germline V gene. The CDR3 has 15 residues. Trimming at V came to 4 bases and at J to 12 bases, leaving 12 bases not matched to a gene. CDR3 sequence (DNA): TGCGCCAGCAGCCTAAGCCGGGGACTAGCGGACCTGCAGTTCTTC. This gives the protein CASSLSRGLADLQFF.

This chain links TRBV7-3 with TRBJ2-6; unclear D gene. V dropped 1 base and J dropped 0 bases, with 7 bases sitting between them. The CDR3 has 16 residues. Per germline, CDR1 SGHTA and CDR2 FQGTGA. The CDR3 region is CASSLIGSSGANVLTF. CDR3 coding DNA: TGTGCCAGCAGCTTAATAGGCAGCTCTGGGGCCAACGTCCTGACTTTC.

The V and J genes are TRBV6-5 and TRBJ2-5; 7 bases align to TRBD1. Germline assignment: CDR1 MNHEY and CDR2 SVGAGI. Trimming cost V 6 bases and J 0 bases; bases outside gene matches: 4. CDR3 length equals 14 residues. The DNA of the CDR3 is TGTGCCAGCAGCTTTGGACAGGACCAAGAGACCCAGTACTTC. Protein: CASSFGQDQETQYF.